This T cell receptor beta chain was retrieved from a study of PD-1 blockade in classical Hodgkin lymphoma. Study-wide context: Patients were given intravenous nivolumab, 3 mg/kg, every 2 weeks. Study outcomes and limitations: Reports described newly diagnosed patients as having lower baseline TCR diversity than healthy donors. There remain no defined causes for the repertoire differences, which possibly reflect disease activity or prior therapy.

Here immunoSEQ multiplex PCR was the method, and the copy in TCRdb shows in-frame clones only, minus some. The data contain 66,000 or so clones, over 55% of them singletons. All patients experienced relapse after autologous stem cell transplantation, and brentuximab vedotin exposure was variable. V lost 6 bases, J lost 2 bases, and 25 bases lay in between. The germline V gene has CDR1 MDHEN and CDR2 SYDVKM. There are 18 residues in the CDR3. A note on this clone: Antigen unknown.

This sequence joins TRBV28 and TRBJ2-5; the D gene is possibly TRBD2 (6 bases). The sequenced sample was peripheral blood mononuclear cells (PBMCs), obtained before the second cycle of nivolumab. The TCR originated in a human donor with classical Hodgkin lymphoma. The CDR3 DNA sequence: TGTGCCAGCAGCCTCGCCGGGGGAAGGGAAGGTTTACAAGAGACCCAGTACTTC. This gives the protein CASSLAGGREGLQETQYF.